This TCR beta chain was obtained from a study of human T cells and chemical hapten exposure. Background on the study: Upper-back patches of 0.01% DPC were read at 6 days.

TCRdb ran MiXCR on the RACE reads and lists one entry per CDR3 protein. The sample contains about 120,000 distinct CDR3 sequences, around 11% of which appear only once. This clonotype has at least ten counts. Its target is unknown. The time point denotes: patch test 3, about 24 weeks after DPC sensitization. Treatment indicated: therapeutic diphenylcyclopropenone sensitization with weekly scalp DPC. Non-pregnant alopecia patients aged 18 to 70, suitable for DPC therapy. Blood, whole and unfractionated, served as the source for total RNA extraction. This CDR3 has 13 residues. The V end lost 4 bases, the J end lost 5 bases, and 9 bases lay between the germline ends. Germline V gene data show CDR1 as SGDLS and CDR2 as YYNGEE. Study results and limitations: Clustering by CDR3 similarity yielded significantly more large clusters from expanded TCRs than controls.

Sequenced here: whole blood, sampled in connection with sensitization to the hapten diphenylcyclopropenone (DPC). V usage is TRBV9 and J usage is TRBJ2-2; D may be TRBD2 (6 bases). The source of this sequence is a woman between 50 and 59 years old with alopecia areata. Some clones in this sample may be carry-over from other donors' samples. The CDR3: CASSPDYTGELFF. CDR3 sequence (DNA): TGTGCCAGCAGCCCGGACTATACCGGGGAGCTGTTTTTT. The variable domain in full, with the rest retrieved from reference TRBV9 and TRBJ2-2, is DSGVTQTPKHLITATGQRVTLRCSPRSGDLSVYWYQQSLDQGLQFLIQYYNGEERAKGNILERFSAQQFPDLHSELNLSSLELGDSALYFCASSPDYTGELFFGEGSRLTVL.